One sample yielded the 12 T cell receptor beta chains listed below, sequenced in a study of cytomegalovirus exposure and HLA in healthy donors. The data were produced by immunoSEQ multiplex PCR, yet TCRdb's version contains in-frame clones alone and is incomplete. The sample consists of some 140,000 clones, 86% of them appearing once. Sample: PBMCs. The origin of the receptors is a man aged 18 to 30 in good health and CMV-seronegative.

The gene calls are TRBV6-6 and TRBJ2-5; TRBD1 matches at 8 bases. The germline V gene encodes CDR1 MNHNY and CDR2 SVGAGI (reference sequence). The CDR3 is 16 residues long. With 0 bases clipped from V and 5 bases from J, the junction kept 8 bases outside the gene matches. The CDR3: CASSYSMGTGYETQYF. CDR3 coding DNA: TGTGCCAGCAGTTACTCGATGGGGACAGGCTACGAGACCCAGTACTTC.

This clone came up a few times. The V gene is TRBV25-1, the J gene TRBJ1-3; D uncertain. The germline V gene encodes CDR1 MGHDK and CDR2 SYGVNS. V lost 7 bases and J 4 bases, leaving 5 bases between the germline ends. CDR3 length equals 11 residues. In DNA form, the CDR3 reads TGTGCCAGCACCCGGGGAAACACCATATATTTT. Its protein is CASTRGNTIYF.

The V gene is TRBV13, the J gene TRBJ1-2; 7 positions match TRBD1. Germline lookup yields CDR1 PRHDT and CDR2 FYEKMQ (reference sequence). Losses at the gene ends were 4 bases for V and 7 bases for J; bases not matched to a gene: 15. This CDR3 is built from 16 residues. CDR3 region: CASSSRTGGLIGGYTF. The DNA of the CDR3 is TGTGCCAGCAGCTCACGGACAGGAGGTTTAATCGGTGGCTACACCTTC.

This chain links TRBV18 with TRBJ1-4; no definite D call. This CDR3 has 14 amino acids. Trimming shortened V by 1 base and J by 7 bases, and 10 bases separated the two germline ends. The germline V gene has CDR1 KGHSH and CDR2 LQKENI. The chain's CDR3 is CASSPRGGFEKLFF. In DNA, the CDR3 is TGTGCCAGCTCACCACGTGGAGGGTTTGAAAAACTGTTTTTT.

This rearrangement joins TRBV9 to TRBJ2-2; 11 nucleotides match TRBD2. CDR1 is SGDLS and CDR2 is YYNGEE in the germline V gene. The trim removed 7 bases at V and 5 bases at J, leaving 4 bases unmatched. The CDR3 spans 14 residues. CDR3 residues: CASASGRRTGELFF. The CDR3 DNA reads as TGTGCCAGCGCTAGCGGGAGGCGGACCGGGGAGCTGTTTTTT.

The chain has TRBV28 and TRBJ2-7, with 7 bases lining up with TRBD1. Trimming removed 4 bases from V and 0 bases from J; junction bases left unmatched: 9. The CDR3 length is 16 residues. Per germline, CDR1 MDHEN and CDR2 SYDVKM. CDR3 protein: CASSSQKGQFSYEQYF. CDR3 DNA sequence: TGTGCCAGCAGTTCCCAAAAGGGACAGTTCTCCTACGAGCAGTACTTC.

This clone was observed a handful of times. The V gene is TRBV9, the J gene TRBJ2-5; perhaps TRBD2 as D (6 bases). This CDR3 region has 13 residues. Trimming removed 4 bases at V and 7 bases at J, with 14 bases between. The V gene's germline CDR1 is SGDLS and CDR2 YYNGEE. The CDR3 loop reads CASSRTGEGTQYF. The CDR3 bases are TGTGCCAGCAGCCGTACGGGAGAGGGGACCCAGTACTTC.

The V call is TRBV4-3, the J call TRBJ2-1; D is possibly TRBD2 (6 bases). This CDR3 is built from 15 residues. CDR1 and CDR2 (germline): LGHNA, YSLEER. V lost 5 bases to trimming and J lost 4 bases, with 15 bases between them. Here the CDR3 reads CASSFTEGLYNEQFF. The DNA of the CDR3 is TGCGCCAGCAGCTTTACGGAGGGCCTATACAATGAGCAGTTCTTC.

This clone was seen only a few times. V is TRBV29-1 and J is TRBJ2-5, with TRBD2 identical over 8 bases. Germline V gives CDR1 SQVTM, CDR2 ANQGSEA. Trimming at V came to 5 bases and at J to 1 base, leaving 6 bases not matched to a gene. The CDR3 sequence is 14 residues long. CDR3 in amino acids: CSVSLAGGQETQYF. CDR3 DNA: TGCAGCGTTAGCTTGGCGGGGGGCCAAGAGACCCAGTACTTC. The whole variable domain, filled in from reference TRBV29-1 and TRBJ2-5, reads SAVISQKPSRDICQRGTSLTIQCQVDSQVTMMFWYRQQPGQSLTLIATANQGSEATYESGFVIDKFPISRPNLTFSTLTVSNMSPEDSSIYLCSVSLAGGQETQYFGPGTRLLVL.

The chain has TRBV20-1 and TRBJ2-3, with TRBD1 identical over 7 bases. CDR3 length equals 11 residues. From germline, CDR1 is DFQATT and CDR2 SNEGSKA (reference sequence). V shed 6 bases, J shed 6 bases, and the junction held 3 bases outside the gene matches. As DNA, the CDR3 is TGCAGTGCGCAGACAGGGGATACGCAGTATTTT. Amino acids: CSAQTGDTQYF.

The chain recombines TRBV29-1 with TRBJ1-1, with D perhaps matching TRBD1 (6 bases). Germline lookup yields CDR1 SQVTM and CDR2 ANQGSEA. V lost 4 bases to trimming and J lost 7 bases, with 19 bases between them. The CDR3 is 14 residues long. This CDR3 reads CSVGGRGQTGEAFF. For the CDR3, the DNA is TGCAGCGTTGGTGGGAGGGGACAAACGGGTGAAGCTTTCTTT.

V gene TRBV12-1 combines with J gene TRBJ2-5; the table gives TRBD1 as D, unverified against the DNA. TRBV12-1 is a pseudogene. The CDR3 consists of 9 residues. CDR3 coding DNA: TGTGCCAGCAGCTTTGTGTCCAACTTC. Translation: CASSFVSNF.